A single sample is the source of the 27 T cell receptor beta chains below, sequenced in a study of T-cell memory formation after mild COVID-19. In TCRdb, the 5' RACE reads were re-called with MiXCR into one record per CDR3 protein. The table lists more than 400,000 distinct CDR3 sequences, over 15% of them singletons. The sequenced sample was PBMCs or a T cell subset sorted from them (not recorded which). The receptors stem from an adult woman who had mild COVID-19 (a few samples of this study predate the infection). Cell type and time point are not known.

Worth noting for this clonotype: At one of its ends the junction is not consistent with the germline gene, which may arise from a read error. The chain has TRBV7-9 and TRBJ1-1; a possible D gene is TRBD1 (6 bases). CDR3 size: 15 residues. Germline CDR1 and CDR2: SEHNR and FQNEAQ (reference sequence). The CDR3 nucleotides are TGTGCCAGCAGCCACGCTGGGCAGGGGAACCCTGAAGCTTTCTTT. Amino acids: CASSHAGQGNPEAFF.

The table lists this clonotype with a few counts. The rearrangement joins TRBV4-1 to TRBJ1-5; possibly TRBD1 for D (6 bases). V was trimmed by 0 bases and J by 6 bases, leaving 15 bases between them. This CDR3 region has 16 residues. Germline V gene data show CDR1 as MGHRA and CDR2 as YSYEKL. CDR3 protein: CASSQDGGGQTQPQHF. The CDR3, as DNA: TGCGCCAGCAGCCAAGACGGGGGGGGACAAACTCAGCCCCAGCATTTT.

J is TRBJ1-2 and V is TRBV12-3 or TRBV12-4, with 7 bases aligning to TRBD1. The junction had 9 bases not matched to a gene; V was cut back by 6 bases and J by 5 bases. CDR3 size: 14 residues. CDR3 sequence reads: CASRSSTGVYGYTF. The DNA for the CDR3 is TGTGCCAGCAGATCCTCAACAGGGGTTTATGGCTACACCTTC.

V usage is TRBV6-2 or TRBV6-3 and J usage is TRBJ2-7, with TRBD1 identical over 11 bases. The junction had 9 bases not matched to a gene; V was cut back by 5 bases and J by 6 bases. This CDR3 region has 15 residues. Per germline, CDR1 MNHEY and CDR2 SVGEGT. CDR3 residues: CASSTRTGGVGEQYF. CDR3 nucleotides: TGTGCCAGCAGTACCCGGACAGGGGGCGTCGGCGAGCAGTACTTC.

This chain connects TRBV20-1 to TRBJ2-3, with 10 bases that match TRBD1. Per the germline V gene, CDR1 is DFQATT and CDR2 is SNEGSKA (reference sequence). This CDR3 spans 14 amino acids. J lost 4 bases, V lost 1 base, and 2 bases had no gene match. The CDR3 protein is CSARGGQGSDTQYF. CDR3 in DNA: TGCAGTGCTAGAGGGGGACAGGGGTCAGATACGCAGTATTTT.

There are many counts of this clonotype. CDR3 in DNA: TGTGCCAGCAGACCCGACAGGGGTGAGCAGTTCTTC. Encoded protein: CASRPDRGEQFF. The rearrangement uses TRBV25-1 and TRBJ2-1; 8 bases fit TRBD1. V was pared by 6 bases and J by 9 bases, with 4 bases of the junction left unmatched. The germline gives CDR1 MGHDK, CDR2 SYGVNS. The CDR3 totals 12 residues.

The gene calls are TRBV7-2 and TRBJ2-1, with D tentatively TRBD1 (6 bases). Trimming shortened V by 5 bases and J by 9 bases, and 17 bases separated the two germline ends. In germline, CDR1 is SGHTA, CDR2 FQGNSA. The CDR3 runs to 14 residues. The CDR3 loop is CASSPGTPGVEQFF. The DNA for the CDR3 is TGTGCCAGCAGCCCCGGGACACCGGGCGTTGAGCAGTTCTTC.

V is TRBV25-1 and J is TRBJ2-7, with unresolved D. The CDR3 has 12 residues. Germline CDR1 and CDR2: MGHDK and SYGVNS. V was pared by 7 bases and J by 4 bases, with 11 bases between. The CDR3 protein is CASTDRGYEQYF. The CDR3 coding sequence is TGTGCCAGCACTGATCGCGGATACGAGCAGTACTTC.

The CDR3 sequence: CATGTGRATDTQYF. The CDR3 coding sequence is TGTGCCACGGGGACAGGGAGGGCCACAGATACGCAGTATTTT. The chain combines TRBV10-3 with TRBJ2-3; 9 bases are shared with TRBD1. V was clipped by 10 bases and J by 2 bases; unmatched bases: 7. Germline V gene data show CDR1 as ENHRY and CDR2 as SYGVKD. The CDR3 is made up of 14 amino acids.

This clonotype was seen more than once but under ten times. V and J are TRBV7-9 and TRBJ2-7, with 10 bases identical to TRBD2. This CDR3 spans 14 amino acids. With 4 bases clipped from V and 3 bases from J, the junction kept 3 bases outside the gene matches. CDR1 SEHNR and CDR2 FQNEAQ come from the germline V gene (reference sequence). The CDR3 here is CASSSTSGDYEQYF. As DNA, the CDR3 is TGTGCCAGCAGCTCCACTAGCGGGGACTACGAGCAGTACTTC.

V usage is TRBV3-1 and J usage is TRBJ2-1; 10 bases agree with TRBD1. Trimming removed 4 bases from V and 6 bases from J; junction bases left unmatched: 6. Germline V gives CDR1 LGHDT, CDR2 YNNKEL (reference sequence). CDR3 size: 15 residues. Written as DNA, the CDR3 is TGTGCCAGCAGCCCGTGGACAGGGGGGATCAATGAGCAGTTCTTC. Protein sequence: CASSPWTGGINEQFF.

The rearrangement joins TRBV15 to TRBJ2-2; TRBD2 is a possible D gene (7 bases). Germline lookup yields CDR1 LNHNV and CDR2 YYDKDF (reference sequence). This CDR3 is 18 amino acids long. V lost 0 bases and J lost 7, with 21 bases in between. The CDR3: CATSRDRVHGGPGGELFF. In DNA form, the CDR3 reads TGTGCCACCAGCAGAGATCGAGTTCACGGGGGGCCGGGCGGGGAGCTGTTTTTT.

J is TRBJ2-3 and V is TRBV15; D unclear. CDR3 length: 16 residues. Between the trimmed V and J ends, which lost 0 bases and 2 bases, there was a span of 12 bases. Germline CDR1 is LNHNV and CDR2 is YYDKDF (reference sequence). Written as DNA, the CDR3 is TGTGCCACCAGCAGAGATGGAGCTGGACCCACAGATACGCAGTATTTT. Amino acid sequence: CATSRDGAGPTDTQYF.

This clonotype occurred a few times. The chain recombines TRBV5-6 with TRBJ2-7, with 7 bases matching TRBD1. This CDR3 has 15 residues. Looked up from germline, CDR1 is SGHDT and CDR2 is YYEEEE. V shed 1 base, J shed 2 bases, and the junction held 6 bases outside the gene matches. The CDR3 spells CASSLTGVEAYEQYF. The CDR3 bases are TGTGCCAGCAGCTTGACAGGGGTTGAAGCCTACGAGCAGTACTTC.

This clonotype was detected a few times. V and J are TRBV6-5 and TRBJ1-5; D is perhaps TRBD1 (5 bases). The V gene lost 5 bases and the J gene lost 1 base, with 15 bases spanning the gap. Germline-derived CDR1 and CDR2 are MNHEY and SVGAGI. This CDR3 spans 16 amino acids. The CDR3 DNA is TGTGCCAGCAGTCTCCAGGGTCCCAGGAGCAATCAGCCCCAGCATTTT. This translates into CASSLQGPRSNQPQHF.

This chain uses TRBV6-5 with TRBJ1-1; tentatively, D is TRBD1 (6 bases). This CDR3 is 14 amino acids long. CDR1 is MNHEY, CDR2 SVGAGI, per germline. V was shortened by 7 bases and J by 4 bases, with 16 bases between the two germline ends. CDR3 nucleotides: TGTGCCAGCATCAACAGGGACCGGGGCACTGAAGCTTTCTTT. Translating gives CASINRDRGTEAFF.

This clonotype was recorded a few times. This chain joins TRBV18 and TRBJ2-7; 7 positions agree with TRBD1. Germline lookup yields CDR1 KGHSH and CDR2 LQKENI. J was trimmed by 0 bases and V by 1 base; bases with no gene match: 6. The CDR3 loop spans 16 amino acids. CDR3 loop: CASSPLGTEVSYEQYF. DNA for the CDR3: TGTGCCAGCTCACCACTGGGGACAGAAGTCTCCTACGAGCAGTACTTC.

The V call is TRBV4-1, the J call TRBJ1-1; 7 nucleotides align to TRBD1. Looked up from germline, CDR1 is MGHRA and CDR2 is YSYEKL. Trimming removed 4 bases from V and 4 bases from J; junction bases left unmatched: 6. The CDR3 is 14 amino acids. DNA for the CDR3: TGCGCCAGCAGCCGCGGACAGGCGGGCACTGAAGCTTTCTTT. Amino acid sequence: CASSRGQAGTEAFF.

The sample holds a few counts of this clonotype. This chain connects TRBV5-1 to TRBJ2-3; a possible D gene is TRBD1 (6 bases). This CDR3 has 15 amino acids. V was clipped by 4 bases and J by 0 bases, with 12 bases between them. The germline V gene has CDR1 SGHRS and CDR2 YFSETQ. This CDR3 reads CASSGTGFSTDTQYF. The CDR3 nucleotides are TGCGCCAGCAGCGGTACAGGGTTCAGCACAGATACGCAGTATTTT.

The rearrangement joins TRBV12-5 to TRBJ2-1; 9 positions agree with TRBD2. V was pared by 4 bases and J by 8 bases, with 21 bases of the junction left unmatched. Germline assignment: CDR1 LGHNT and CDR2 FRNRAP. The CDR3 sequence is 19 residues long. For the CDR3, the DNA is TGTGCTAGTGGTTGGGGCCCTGGTGTGTTAGCGGGAGAGGTCGATGAGCAGTTCTTC. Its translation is CASGWGPGVLAGEVDEQFF.

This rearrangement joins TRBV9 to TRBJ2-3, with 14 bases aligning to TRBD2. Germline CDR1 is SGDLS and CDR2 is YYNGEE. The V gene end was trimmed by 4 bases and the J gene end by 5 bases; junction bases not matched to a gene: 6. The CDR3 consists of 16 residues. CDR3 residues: CASSLGLAGGLDTQYF. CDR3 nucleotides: TGTGCCAGCAGCCTCGGACTAGCGGGGGGCCTAGATACGCAGTATTTT. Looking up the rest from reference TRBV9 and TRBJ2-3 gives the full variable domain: DSGVTQTPKHLITATGQRVTLRCSPRSGDLSVYWYQQSLDQGLQFLIQYYNGEERAKGNILERFSAQQFPDLHSELNLSSLELGDSALYFCASSLGLAGGLDTQYFGPGTRLTVL.

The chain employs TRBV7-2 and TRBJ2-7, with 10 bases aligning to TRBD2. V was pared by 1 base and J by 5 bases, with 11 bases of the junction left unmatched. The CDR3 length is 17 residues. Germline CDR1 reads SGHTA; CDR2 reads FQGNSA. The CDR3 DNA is TGTGCCAGCAGCTTAGGACTAGCGGGTTTGATCTGGGACGAGCAGTACTTC. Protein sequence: CASSLGLAGLIWDEQYF.

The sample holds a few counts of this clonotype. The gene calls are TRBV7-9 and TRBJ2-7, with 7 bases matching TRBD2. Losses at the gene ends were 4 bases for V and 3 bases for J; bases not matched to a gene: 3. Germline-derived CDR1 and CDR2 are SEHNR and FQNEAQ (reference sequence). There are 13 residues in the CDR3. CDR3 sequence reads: CASSWGGVYEQYF. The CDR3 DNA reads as TGTGCCAGCAGCTGGGGAGGGGTCTACGAGCAGTACTTC.

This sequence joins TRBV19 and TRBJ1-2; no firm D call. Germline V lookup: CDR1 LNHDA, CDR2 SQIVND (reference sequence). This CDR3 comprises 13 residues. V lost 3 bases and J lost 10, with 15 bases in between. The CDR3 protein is CASSIGPRSVYTF. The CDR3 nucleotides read TGTGCCAGTAGTATCGGACCCAGGTCGGTCTACACCTTC.

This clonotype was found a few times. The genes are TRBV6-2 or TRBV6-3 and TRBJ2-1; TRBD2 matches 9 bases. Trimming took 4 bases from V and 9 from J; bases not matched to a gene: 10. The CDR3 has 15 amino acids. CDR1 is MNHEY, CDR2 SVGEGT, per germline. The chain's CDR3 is CASSLAGAGASEQFF. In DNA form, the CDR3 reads TGTGCCAGCAGTTTAGCGGGAGCGGGAGCATCTGAGCAGTTCTTC.

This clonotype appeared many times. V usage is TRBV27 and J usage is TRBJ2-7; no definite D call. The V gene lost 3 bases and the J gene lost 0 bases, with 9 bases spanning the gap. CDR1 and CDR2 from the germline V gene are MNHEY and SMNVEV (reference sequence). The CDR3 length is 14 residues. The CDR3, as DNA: TGTGCCAGCAGTTTTAAAGGTTACTCCTACGAGCAGTACTTC. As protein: CASSFKGYSYEQYF.

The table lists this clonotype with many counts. CDR3: CSVGGSSGNTIYF. CDR3 sequence (DNA): TGCAGCGTTGGAGGCTCCTCTGGAAACACCATATATTTT. The V call is TRBV29-1, the J call TRBJ1-3; D unclear. Germline lookup yields CDR1 SQVTM and CDR2 ANQGSEA. The CDR3 covers 13 residues. With 4 bases removed from V and 0 bases from J, the gap between germline ends came to 7 bases.